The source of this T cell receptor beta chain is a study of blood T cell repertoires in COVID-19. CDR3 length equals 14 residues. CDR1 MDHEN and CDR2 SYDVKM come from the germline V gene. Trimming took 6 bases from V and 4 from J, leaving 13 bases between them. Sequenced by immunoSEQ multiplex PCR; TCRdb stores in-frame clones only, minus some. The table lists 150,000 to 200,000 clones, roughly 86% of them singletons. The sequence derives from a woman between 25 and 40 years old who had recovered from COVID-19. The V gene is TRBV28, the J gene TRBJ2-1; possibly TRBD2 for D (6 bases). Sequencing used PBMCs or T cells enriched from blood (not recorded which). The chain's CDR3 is CASRDSGNYNEQFF. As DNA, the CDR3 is TGTGCCAGCAGAGATAGCGGAAATTACAATGAGCAGTTCTTC.